This TCR beta chain was observed in a study of CD8+ T cells in alopecia areata. Study outcomes and limitations: The study found tofacitinib significantly decreased scalp clonality and expanded CD8+ clones among the top 100.

Remarks on this clone: Its target is unknown.

RNA extraction was followed by reverse transcription into cDNA, which acted as the sequencing template. Profiling relied on immunoSEQ multiplex PCR, and the TCRdb table lists in-frame clones only, not all of them. The profile covers tens of thousands of clones, with 50% to 70% appearing a single time and 20% to 25% taken by the ten largest. Noted treatment: oral pan-JAK inhibitor, 5-10 mg twice daily. Obtained from alopecia areata patients were lesional scalp punch biopsies along with peripheral blood. CDR3 length: 15 amino acids. Germline V CDR1 and CDR2: LGHNA, YSLEER. Trimming shortened V by 0 bases and J by 2 bases, and 10 bases separated the two germline ends.

The sample here was CD8+ T cells sorted from blood, taken at week 4, from a patient treated with tofacitinib. The TCR originated in a human donor with alopecia areata. The V gene is TRBV4-3, the J gene TRBJ1-1; D is ambiguous. The CDR3: CASSQDLPANTEAFF. The CDR3 region has the DNA TGCGCCAGCAGCCAAGATTTGCCAGCTAACACTGAAGCTTTCTTT.